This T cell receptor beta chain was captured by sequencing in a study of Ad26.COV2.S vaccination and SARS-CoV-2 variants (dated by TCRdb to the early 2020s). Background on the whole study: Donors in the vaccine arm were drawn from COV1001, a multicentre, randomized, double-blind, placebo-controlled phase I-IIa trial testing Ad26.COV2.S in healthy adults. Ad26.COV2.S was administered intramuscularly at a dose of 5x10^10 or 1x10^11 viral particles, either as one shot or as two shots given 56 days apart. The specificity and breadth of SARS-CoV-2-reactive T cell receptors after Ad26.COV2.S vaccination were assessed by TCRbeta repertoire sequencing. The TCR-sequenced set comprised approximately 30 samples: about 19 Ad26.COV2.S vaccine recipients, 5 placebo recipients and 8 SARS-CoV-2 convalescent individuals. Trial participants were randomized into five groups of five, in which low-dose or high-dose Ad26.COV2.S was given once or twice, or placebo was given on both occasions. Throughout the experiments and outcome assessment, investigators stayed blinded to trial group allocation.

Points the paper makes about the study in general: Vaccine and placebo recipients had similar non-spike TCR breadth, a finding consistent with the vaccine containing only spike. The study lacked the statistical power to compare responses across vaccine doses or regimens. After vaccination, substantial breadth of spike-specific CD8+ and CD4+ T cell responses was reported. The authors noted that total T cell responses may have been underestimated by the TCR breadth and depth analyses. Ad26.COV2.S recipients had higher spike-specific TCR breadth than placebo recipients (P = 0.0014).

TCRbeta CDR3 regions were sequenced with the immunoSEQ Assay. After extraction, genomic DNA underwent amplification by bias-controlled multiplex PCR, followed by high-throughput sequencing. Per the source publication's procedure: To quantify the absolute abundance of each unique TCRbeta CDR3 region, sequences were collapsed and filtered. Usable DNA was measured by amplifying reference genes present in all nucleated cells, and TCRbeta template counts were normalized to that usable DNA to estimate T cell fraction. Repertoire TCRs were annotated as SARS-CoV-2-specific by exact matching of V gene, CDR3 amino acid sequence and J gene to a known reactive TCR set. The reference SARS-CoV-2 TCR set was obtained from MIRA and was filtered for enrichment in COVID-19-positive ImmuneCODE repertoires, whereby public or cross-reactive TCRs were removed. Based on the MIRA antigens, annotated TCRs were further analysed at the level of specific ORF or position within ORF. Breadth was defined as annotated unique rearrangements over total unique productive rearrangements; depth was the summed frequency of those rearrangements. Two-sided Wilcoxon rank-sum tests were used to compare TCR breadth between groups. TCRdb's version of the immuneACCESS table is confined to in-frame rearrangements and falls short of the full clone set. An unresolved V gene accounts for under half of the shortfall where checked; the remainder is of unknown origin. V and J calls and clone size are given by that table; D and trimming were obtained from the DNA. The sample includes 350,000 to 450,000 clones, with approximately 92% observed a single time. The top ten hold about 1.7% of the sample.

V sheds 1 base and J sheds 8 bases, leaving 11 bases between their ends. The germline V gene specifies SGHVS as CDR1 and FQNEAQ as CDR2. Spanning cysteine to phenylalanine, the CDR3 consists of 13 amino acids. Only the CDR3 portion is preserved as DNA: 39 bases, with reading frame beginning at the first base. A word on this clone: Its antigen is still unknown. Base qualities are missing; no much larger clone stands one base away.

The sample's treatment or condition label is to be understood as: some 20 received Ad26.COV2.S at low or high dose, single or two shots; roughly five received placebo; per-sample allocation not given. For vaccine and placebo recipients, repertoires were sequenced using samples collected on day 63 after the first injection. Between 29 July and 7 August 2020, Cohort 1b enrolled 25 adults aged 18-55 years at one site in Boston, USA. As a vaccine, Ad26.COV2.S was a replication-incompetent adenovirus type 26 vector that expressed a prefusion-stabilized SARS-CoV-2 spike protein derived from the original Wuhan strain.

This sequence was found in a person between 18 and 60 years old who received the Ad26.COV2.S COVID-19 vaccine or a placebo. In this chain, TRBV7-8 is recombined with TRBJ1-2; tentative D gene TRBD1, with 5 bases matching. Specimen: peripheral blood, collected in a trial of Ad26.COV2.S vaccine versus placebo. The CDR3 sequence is CASSLEGLGGYTF. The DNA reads TGTGCCAGCAGCTTAGAGGGGTTAGGGGGCTACACCTTC.